This T cell receptor beta chain came from a study of PD-1 blockade in classical Hodgkin lymphoma. Study conclusions and caveats: Compared with baseline, CD4+ but not CD8+ TCR diversity had risen significantly by C4D1.

There are 13 residues in the CDR3. Germline V gene sequence: CDR1 SQVTM, CDR2 ANQGSEA. V lost 5 bases and J 0 bases, leaving 10 bases between the germline ends. Generated by immunoSEQ multiplex PCR, the TCRdb table keeps only in-frame clones and is missing some. The repertoire holds 90,000 to 120,000 clones, with about 89% as singletons. This clone was seen only a few times. The antigen is undetermined. Every patient relapsed after autologous stem cell transplantation, and brentuximab vedotin exposure varied. The rearrangement uses TRBV29-1 and TRBJ1-1, with D tentatively TRBD1 (5 bases). The receptor's source is a human donor with classical Hodgkin lymphoma. The sample in question was peripheral blood mononuclear cells (PBMCs), obtained before the second cycle of nivolumab. CDR3 amino acids: CSVRQHMNTEAFF. The DNA of the CDR3 is TGCAGCGTTCGACAGCACATGAACACTGAAGCTTTCTTT. Drawing the rest from reference TRBV29-1 and TRBJ1-1, the complete variable domain is SAVISQKPSRDICQRGTSLTIQCQVDSQVTMMFWYRQQPGQSLTLIATANQGSEATYESGFVIDKFPISRPNLTFSTLTVSNMSPEDSSIYLCSVRQHMNTEAFFGQGTRLTVV.